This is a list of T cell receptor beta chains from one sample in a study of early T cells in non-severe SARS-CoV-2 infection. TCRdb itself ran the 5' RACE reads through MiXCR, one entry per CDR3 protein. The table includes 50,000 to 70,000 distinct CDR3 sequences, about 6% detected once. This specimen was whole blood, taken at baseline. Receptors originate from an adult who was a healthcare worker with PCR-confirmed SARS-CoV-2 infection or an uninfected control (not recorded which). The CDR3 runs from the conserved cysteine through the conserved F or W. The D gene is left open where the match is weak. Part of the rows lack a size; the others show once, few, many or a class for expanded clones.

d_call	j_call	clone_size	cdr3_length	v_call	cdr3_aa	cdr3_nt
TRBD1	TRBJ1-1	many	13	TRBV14	CASSLRGQGEAFF	TGTGCCAGCAGCCTTCGTGGACAGGGCGAAGCTTTCTTT
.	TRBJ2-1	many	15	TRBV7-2	CASSLAGSSYNEQFF	TGTGCCAGCAGCTTAGCGGGAAGCTCCTACAATGAGCAGTTCTTC
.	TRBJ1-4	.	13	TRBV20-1	CSARPDPNEKLFF	TGCAGTGCCCGCCCGGATCCTAATGAAAAACTGTTTTTT
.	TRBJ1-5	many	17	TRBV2	CASSFFGSFYSNQPQHF	TGTGCCAGCAGCTTCTTCGGGAGTTTTTATAGCAATCAGCCCCAGCATTTT
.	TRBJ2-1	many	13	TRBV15	CATSSVQGNEQFF	TGTGCCACCAGCAGTGTACAGGGCAATGAGCAGTTCTTC
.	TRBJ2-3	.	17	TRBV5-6	CASSRGPLSRSTDTQYF	TGTGCCAGCAGCCGGGGGCCTTTGAGTCGAAGCACAGATACGCAGTATTTT
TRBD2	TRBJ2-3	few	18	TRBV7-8	CASSLGGSGGPSTDTQYF	TGTGCCAGCAGCTTGGGAGGGAGTGGCGGCCCATCCACAGATACGCAGTATTTT
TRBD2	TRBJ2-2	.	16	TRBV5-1	CASSSRTSGPTGELFF	TGCGCCAGCAGTTCCAGGACTAGCGGACCCACCGGGGAGCTGTTTTTT
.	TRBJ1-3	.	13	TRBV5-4	CASSSDRGNTIYF	TGTGCCAGCAGCTCGGACAGAGGAAACACCATATATTTT
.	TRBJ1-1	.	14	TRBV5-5	CASSLAWGRPEAFF	TGTGCCAGCAGCTTGGCTTGGGGGAGGCCCGAAGCTTTCTTT
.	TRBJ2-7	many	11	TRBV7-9	CASSSRAGQYF	TGTGCCAGCAGCTCGCGCGCGGGGCAGTACTTC
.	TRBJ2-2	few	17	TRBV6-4	CASSLDAERTNTGELFF	TGTGCCAGCAGCTTGGACGCCGAGCGGACGAACACCGGGGAGCTGTTTTTT
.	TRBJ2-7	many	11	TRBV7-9	CASSFSYEQYF	TGTGCCAGCAGCTTCTCCTACGAGCAGTACTTC
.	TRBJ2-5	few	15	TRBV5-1	CASSSGAAAQETQYF	TGCGCCAGCAGCTCGGGAGCGGCTGCTCAAGAGACCCAGTACTTC
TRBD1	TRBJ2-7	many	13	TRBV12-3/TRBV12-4	CASSTPDRSRRYF	TGTGCCAGCAGTACCCCGGACAGGTCGAGGCGGTACTTC
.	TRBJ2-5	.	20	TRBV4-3	CASSQEILRGLTHFQETQYF	TGCGCCAGCAGCCAAGAGATTCTCAGGGGCTTAACCCATTTCCAAGAGACCCAGTACTTC
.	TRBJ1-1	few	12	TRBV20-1	CSASPSYTEAFF	TGCAGTGCTAGCCCCAGTTACACTGAAGCTTTCTTT
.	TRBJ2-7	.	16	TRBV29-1	CSVARLGGAGSYEQYF	TGCAGCGTGGCCAGATTGGGGGGCGCGGGGTCCTACGAGCAGTACTTC
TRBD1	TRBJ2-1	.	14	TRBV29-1	CSVERQGTPNEQFF	TGCAGCGTTGAAAGACAGGGGACACCCAATGAGCAGTTCTTC
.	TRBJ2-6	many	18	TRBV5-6	CASSLAGSTLSGANVLTF	TGTGCCAGCAGCTTGGCCGGGTCTACACTCTCTGGGGCCAACGTCCTGACTTTC
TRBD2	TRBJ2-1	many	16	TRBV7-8	CASRSGLAGRHNEQFF	TGTGCCAGCAGATCCGGACTAGCGGGAAGGCACAATGAGCAGTTCTTC
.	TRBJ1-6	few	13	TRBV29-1	CSVTDSLNSPLHF	TGCAGCGTTACGGACAGCCTAAATTCACCCCTCCACTTT
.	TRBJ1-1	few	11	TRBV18	CASSPNTEAFF	TGTGCCAGCTCACCTAACACTGAAGCTTTCTTT
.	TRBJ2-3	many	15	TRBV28	CASSFGGLSTDTQYF	TGTGCCAGCAGTTTCGGGGGGCTTAGCACAGATACGCAGTATTTT
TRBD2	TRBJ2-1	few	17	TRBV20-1	CSASRMGLLDSYNEQFF	TGCAGTGCTTCCCGAATGGGACTACTCGACTCCTACAATGAGCAGTTCTTC
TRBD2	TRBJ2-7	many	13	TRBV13	CASSLAGGYEQYF	TGTGCCAGCAGCTTGGCGGGAGGCTACGAGCAGTACTTC
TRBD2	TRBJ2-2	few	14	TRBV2	CASQREVGTGELFF	TGTGCCAGTCAGCGGGAGGTCGGCACCGGGGAGCTGTTTTTT
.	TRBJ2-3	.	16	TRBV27	CASSSMTGLHTDTQYF	TGTGCCAGCAGTTCGATGACGGGCCTCCACACAGATACGCAGTATTTT
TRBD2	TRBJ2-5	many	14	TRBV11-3	CASSTREDQETQYF	TGTGCCAGCAGCACCCGGGAGGACCAAGAGACCCAGTACTTC
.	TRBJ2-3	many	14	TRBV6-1	CASSEFISPDTQYF	TGTGCCAGCAGTGAATTTATATCCCCAGATACGCAGTATTTT
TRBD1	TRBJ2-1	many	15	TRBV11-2	CASSEIRDSRGEQFF	TGTGCCAGCAGCGAAATCCGGGACAGTCGGGGTGAGCAGTTCTTC
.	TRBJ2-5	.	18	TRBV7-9	CASSLADRFLGSQQTQYF	TGTGCCAGCAGCTTAGCGGACCGGTTCCTAGGCAGCCAGCAGACCCAGTACTTC
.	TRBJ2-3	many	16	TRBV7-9	CASRLLLGRDTDTQYF	TGTGCCAGCAGATTACTACTCGGACGTGACACAGATACGCAGTATTTT
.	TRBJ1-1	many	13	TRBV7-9	CASSASMNTEAFF	TGTGCCAGCAGCGCGAGTATGAACACTGAAGCTTTCTTT
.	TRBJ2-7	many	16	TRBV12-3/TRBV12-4	CASAPPGGANEDEQYF	TGTGCCAGCGCTCCCCCCGGCGGGGCTAATGAAGACGAGCAGTACTTC
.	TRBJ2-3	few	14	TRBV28	CASRGGHSTDTQYF	TGTGCCAGCAGGGGGGGACACAGCACAGATACGCAGTATTTT
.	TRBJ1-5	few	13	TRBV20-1	CSARKTADQPQHF	TGCAGTGCTAGAAAGACAGCTGATCAGCCCCAGCATTTT
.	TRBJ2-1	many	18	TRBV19	CASSTRPPELVPYNEQFF	TGTGCCAGTAGTACCCGCCCCCCCGAACTAGTACCCTACAATGAGCAGTTCTTC
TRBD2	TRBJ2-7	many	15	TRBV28	CASSPLAGGVVEQYF	TGTGCCAGCAGTCCCTTAGCGGGAGGAGTGGTCGAGCAGTACTTC
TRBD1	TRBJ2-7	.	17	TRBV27	CASSSGTGGSGSYEQYF	TGTGCCAGCAGTTCCGGGACAGGGGGCTCCGGCTCCTACGAGCAGTACTTC
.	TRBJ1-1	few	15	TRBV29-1	CSVEMIVGGWTEAFF	TGCAGCGTTGAAATGATTGTTGGGGGTTGGACTGAAGCTTTCTTT
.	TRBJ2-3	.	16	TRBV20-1	CSARKVGHRATDTQYF	TGCAGTGCTAGAAAAGTAGGGCACCGAGCGACAGATACGCAGTATTTT
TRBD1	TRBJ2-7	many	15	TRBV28	CASSLFKGAGYEQYF	TGTGCCAGCAGTTTATTTAAGGGGGCCGGCTACGAGCAGTACTTC
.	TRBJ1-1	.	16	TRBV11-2	CASSFDGGRMNTEAFF	TGTGCCAGCAGCTTTGACGGGGGGCGAATGAACACTGAAGCTTTCTTT
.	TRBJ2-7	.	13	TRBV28	CASSPGVNYEQYF	TGTGCCAGCAGTCCCGGGGTAAACTACGAGCAGTACTTC
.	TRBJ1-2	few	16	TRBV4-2	CASSQDRVGLNYGYTF	TGTGCCAGCAGCCAAGATCGTGTAGGGCTCAACTATGGCTACACCTTC
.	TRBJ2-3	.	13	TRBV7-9	CASSLTGADTQYF	TGTGCCAGCAGCTTAACGGGGGCAGATACGCAGTATTTT